The rows below give T cell receptor beta chains drawn from one sample of a study of early stage breast cancer tumors. Produced via immunoSEQ multiplex PCR; TCRdb's table is partial and in-frame only. The table lists 65,000 to 75,000 clones, approximately 80% of them singletons. What was sequenced was blood. These TCRs come from a person in their forties with breast cancer. The CDR3 runs from the conserved cysteine through the conserved F or W. A D gene is named only where the DNA matches it firmly. Where a row states a size, it is once, few, many or the class of an expanded clone; other rows omit it.

size: -; J: TRBJ2-7; D: -; V: TRBV10-2; DNA: TGCGCCAGCAGTGAGTTCCTTTGGGAATCCTACGAGCAGTACTTC; CDR3: CASSEFLWESYEQYF
size: -; J: TRBJ2-3; D: TRBD2; V: TRBV5-1; DNA: TGCGCCAGCAGCCTCCGACTAGCAAACACAGATACGCAGTATTTT; CDR3: CASSLRLANTDTQYF
size: -; J: TRBJ2-3; D: -; V: TRBV25-1; DNA: TGTGCCACAGAGCGTGGAGGGGGGGGCACAGATACGCAGTATTTT; CDR3: CATERGGGGTDTQYF
size: -; J: TRBJ2-3; D: TRBD1; V: TRBV28; DNA: TGTGCCAGCACTCCACAGGGGCCAGATACGCAGTATTTT; CDR3: CASTPQGPDTQYF
size: -; J: TRBJ1-2; D: -; V: TRBV28; DNA: TGTGCCAGCAGCCGAACTACGGCAGGGGCAGGGGGCTACACCTTC; CDR3: CASSRTTAGAGGYTF
size: -; J: TRBJ2-4; D: -; V: TRBV9; DNA: TGTGCCAGCAGCGTAGTAGGTAGGTGGGGTAGAAGAAACATTCAGTACTTC; CDR3: CASSVVGRWGRRNIQYF
size: -; J: TRBJ2-5; D: -; V: TRBV11-1; DNA: TGTGCCAGCAGCTTAGGGCGGAATAGCATACAAGAGGCCCAGTACTTC; CDR3: CASSLGRNSIQEAQYF
size: -; J: TRBJ1-3; D: TRBD1; V: TRBV10-3; DNA: TGTGCCATCTCCGGACAGGGGCAAGGAAACACCATATATTTT; CDR3: CAISGQGQGNTIYF
size: -; J: TRBJ2-5; D: -; V: TRBV11-2; DNA: TGTGCCAGCAGCCCCCAACCGACAGTTAGGGCAGAGACCCAGTACTTC; CDR3: CASSPQPTVRAETQYF
size: -; J: TRBJ2-7; D: TRBD2; V: TRBV7-8; DNA: TGTGCCAGCAGCGCACCTCTTAGCGGGAGCTTCCCCTACGAGCAGTACTTC; CDR3: CASSAPLSGSFPYEQYF
size: -; J: TRBJ2-4; D: -; V: TRBV28; DNA: TGTGCCAGCAGTCTGGGGGGTTCGGCCAAAAACATTCAGTACTTC; CDR3: CASSLGGSAKNIQYF
size: -; J: TRBJ2-2; D: -; V: TRBV6-5; DNA: TGTGCCAGCAGTTACCCCGGGGGCGCGAACACCGGGGAGCTGTTTTTT; CDR3: CASSYPGGANTGELFF
size: few; J: TRBJ2-7; D: -; V: TRBV2; DNA: TGTGCCATAGGGGACCAAAACTACGAGCAGTACTTC; CDR3: CAIGDQNYEQYF
size: -; J: TRBJ1-3; D: -; V: TRBV18; DNA: TGTGCCAGCTCACCTTCGAGGGGAATGCCTGGAAACACCATATATTTT; CDR3: CASSPSRGMPGNTIYF
size: -; J: TRBJ1-2; D: -; V: TRBV5-1; DNA: TGCGCCAGCAGCTTTAACCAGGGTCAAAGTGGCTACACCTTC; CDR3: CASSFNQGQSGYTF
size: once; J: TRBJ1-1; D: TRBD1; V: TRBV6-1; DNA: TGTGCCAGCAGGCTCCAGGGGGCAGGGAGCACTGAAGCTTTCTTT; CDR3: CASRLQGAGSTEAFF
size: -; J: TRBJ2-2; D: -; V: TRBV6-4; DNA: TGTGCCAGCAGTGAAACGGGTCCCGGGGAGCTGTTTTTT; CDR3: CASSETGPGELFF
size: -; J: TRBJ1-2; D: TRBD1; V: TRBV27; DNA: TGTGCCAGCAGTTTAGACAGGGGGGTCTATGGCTACACCTTC; CDR3: CASSLDRGVYGYTF
size: -; J: TRBJ1-2; D: TRBD1; V: TRBV19; DNA: TGTGCCAGTAAACCCGACAGGGCGCCTAACTATGGCTACACCTTC; CDR3: CASKPDRAPNYGYTF
size: -; J: TRBJ1-1; D: -; V: TRBV10-2; DNA: TGCGCCAGCAGTGAGAATCAAGGAAAGAACACTGAAGCTTTCTTT; CDR3: CASSENQGKNTEAFF
size: once; J: TRBJ1-1; D: -; V: TRBV19; DNA: TGTGCCAGTACCCCCGATCGAAGGGACACTGAAGCTTTCTTT; CDR3: CASTPDRRDTEAFF
size: -; J: TRBJ2-3; D: TRBD2; V: TRBV19; DNA: TGTGCCAGTAAAACTAGCGGGACCGCAGATACGCAGTATTTT; CDR3: CASKTSGTADTQYF
size: -; J: TRBJ1-5; D: -; V: TRBV6-5; DNA: TGTGCCAGCAGTTACTCGGGGGAGGGGGCCCAGCATTTT; CDR3: CASSYSGEGAQHF
size: -; J: TRBJ2-3; D: TRBD2; V: TRBV4-1; DNA: TGCGCCAGCAGCCTGCAGCCGGGACTAGTCACAGATACGCAGTATTTT; CDR3: CASSLQPGLVTDTQYF
size: -; J: TRBJ2-1; D: -; V: TRBV11-3; DNA: TGTGCCAGCAGCTTAGAAAGCGGGTACAATGAGCAGTTCTTC; CDR3: CASSLESGYNEQFF
size: -; J: TRBJ2-5; D: -; V: TRBV7-9; DNA: TGTGCCAGCACCAAACCTGCGGTCGACCAAGAGACCCAGTACTTC; CDR3: CASTKPAVDQETQYF
size: -; J: TRBJ2-3; D: TRBD1; V: TRBV5-4; DNA: TGTGCCAGCAGCTCCGCAGCTTCCTGGGGACAGACTTTCACAGATACGCAGTATTTT; CDR3: CASSSAASWGQTFTDTQYF
size: -; J: TRBJ1-1; D: -; V: TRBV10-2; DNA: TGCGCCAGCAGTATGAACACTGAAGCTTTCTTT; CDR3: CASSMNTEAFF
size: -; J: TRBJ1-4; D: TRBD1; V: TRBV27; DNA: TGTGCCAGCAGCTTACAGGGGATTGGTGAAAAACTGTTTTTT; CDR3: CASSLQGIGEKLFF
size: -; J: TRBJ2-1; D: -; V: TRBV9; DNA: TGTGCCAGCAGCGCCGGACAGTACAATGAGCAGTTCTTC; CDR3: CASSAGQYNEQFF
size: -; J: TRBJ1-2; D: TRBD1; V: TRBV27; DNA: TGTGCCAGCAGTCCTTTTCAGGGGGCAGGTGGCTACACCTTC; CDR3: CASSPFQGAGGYTF
size: -; J: TRBJ2-3; D: -; V: TRBV11-3; DNA: TGTGCCAGCAGCTCCCGCCTCACAGATACGCAGTATTTT; CDR3: CASSSRLTDTQYF
size: -; J: TRBJ2-3; D: TRBD2; V: TRBV7-3; DNA: TGTGCCAGCAGCCGCGGACTAGCGGGGCGGCCTAGCACAGATACGCAGTATTTT; CDR3: CASSRGLAGRPSTDTQYF
size: few; J: TRBJ1-2; D: -; V: TRBV29-1; DNA: TGCAGCGTTGAAGAGAGCGACGTTGGCTACACCTTC; CDR3: CSVEESDVGYTF
size: -; J: TRBJ1-2; D: -; V: TRBV6-1; DNA: TGTGCCAGCAGTGACGCGGGCGCCGCCTATGGCTACACCTTC; CDR3: CASSDAGAAYGYTF